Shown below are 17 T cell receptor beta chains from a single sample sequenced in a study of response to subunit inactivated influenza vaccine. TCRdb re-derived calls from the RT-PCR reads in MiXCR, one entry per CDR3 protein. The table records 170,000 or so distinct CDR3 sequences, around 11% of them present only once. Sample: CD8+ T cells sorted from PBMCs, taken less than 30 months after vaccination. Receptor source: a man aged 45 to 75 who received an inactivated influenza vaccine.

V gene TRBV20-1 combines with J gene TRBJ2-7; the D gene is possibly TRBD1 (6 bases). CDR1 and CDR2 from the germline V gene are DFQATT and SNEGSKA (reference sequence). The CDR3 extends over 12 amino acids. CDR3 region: CRGGPSSYEQYF. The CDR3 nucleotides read TGCAGAGGGGGACCGTCCTCCTACGAGCAGTACTTC.

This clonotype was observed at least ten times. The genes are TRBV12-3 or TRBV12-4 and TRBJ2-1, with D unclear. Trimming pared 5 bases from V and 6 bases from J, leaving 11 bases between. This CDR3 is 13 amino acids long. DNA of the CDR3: TGTGCCAGCAGTCTCCGGGCTGGCAATGAGCAGTTCTTC. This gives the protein CASSLRAGNEQFF.

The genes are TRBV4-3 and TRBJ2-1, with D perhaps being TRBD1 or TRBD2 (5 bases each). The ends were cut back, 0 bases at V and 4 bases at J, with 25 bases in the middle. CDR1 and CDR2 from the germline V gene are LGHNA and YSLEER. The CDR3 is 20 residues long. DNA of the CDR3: TGCGCCAGCAGCCAAGATGAGCTAGGGACGTACAATGATCCTTACAATGAGCAGTTCTTC. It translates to CASSQDELGTYNDPYNEQFF.

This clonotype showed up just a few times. The chain's CDR3 is CASSSTGTKGGYGYTF. The CDR3 DNA sequence: TGTGCCAGCAGCTCTACCGGGACTAAGGGGGGCTATGGCTACACCTTC. This rearrangement joins TRBV7-9 to TRBJ1-2, with TRBD1 as a possible D gene (6 bases). The CDR3 contains 16 residues. The V end was cut by 4 bases, the J end by 4 bases, with 19 bases between. Germline lookup yields CDR1 SEHNR and CDR2 FQNEAQ (reference sequence).

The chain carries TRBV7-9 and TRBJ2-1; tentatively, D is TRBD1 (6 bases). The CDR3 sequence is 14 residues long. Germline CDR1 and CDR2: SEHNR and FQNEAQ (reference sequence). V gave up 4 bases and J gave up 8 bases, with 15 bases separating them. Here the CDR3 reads CASSWDILRDEQFF. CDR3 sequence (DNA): TGTGCCAGCAGCTGGGACATACTGAGGGATGAGCAGTTCTTC.

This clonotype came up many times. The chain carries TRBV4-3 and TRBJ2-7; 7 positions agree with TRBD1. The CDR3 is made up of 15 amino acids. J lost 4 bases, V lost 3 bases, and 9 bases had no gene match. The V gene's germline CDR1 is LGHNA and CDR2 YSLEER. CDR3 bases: TGCGCCAGCAGCCAGGACGACGGGACAGATTACGAGCAGTACTTC. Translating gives CASSQDDGTDYEQYF.

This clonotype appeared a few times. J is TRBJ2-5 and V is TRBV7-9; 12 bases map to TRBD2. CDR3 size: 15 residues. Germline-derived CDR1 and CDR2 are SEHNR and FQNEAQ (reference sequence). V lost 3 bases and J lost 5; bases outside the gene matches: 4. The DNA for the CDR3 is TGTGCCAGCAGCTTGACTAGCGGGGGAAGGGAGACCCAGTACTTC. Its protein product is CASSLTSGGRETQYF.

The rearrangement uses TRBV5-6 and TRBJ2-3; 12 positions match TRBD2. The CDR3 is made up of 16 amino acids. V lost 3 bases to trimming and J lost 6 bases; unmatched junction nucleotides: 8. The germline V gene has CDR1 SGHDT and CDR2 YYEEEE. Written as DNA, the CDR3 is TGTGCCAGCAGCTGGGGGACTAGCGGGCCTGTGGATACGCAGTATTTT. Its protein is CASSWGTSGPVDTQYF.

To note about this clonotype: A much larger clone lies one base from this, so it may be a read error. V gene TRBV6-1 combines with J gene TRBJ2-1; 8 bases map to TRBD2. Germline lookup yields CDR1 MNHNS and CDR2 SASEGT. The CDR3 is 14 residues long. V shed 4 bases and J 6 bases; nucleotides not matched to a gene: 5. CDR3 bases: TGTGCCAGCAGTGCGACTAGCGCCCCCAATGAGCAGTTCTTC. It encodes CASSATSAPNEQFF.

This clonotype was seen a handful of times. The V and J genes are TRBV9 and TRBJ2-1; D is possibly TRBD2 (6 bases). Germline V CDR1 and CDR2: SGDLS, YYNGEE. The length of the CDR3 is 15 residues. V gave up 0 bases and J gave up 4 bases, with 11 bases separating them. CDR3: CASSVVAGPYNEQFF. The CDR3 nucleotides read TGTGCCAGCAGCGTAGTGGCGGGACCTTACAATGAGCAGTTCTTC.

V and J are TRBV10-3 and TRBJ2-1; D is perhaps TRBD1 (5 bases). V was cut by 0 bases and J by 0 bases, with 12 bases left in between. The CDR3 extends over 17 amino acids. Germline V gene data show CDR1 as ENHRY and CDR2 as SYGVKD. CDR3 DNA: TGTGCCATCAGTGAGTCTTCCGACAGCTCCTCCTACAATGAGCAGTTCTTC. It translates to CAISESSDSSSYNEQFF.

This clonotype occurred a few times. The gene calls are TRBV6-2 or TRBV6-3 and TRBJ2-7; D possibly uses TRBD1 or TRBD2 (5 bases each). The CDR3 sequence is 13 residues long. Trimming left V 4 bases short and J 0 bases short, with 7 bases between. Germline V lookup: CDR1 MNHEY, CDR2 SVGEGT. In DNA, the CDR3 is TGTGCCAGCAGTTGGGGGAACTCCTACGAGCAGTACTTC. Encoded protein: CASSWGNSYEQYF.

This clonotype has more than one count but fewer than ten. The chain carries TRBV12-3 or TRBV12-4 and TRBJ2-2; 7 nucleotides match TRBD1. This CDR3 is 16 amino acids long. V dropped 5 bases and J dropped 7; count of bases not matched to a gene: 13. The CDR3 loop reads CASSPTGVPILGELFF. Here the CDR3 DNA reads TGTGCCAGCAGTCCCACAGGGGTACCTATCCTCGGGGAGCTGTTTTTT.

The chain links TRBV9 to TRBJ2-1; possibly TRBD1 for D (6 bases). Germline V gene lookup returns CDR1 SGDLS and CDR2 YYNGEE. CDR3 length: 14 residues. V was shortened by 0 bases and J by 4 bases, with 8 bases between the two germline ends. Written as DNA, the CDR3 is TGTGCCAGCAGCGTAGAGGACAGTTACAATGAGCAGTTCTTC. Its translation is CASSVEDSYNEQFF.

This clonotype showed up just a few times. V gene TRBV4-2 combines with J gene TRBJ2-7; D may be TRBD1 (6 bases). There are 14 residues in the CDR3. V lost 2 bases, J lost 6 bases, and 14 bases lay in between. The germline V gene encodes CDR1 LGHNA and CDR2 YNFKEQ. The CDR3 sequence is CASSQPGHRGEQYF. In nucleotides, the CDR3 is TGTGCCAGCAGCCAACCGGGACACCGCGGCGAGCAGTACTTC.

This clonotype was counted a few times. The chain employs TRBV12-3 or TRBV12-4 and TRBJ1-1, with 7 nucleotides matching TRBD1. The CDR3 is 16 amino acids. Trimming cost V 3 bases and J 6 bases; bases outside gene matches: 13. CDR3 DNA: TGTGCCAGCAGTTTTCGGGCGAACAGGGGCGGCTCTGAAGCTTTCTTT. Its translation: CASSFRANRGGSEAFF.

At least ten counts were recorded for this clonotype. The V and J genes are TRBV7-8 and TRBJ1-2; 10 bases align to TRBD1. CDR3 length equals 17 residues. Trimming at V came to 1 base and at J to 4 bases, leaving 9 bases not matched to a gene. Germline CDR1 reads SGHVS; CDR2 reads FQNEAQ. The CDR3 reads CASSLDPGQGTLYGYTF. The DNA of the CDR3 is TGTGCCAGCAGCTTAGACCCGGGACAGGGGACCCTCTATGGCTACACCTTC.